This TCR beta chain originates from a study of response to subunit inactivated influenza vaccine. This clonotype has a handful of counts. As yet, its antigen is unknown. Study-wide findings and caveats: Authors suggested seasonal influenza vaccinations each recruit few new T cells.

TCRdb used MiXCR to reprocess the RT-PCR reads, holding one entry per CDR3 protein. The sample yields fewer than 600,000 distinct CDR3 sequences, less than 7.5% seen once. There are 14 residues in the CDR3. Per germline, CDR1 DFQATT and CDR2 SNEGSKA (reference sequence). Losses at the gene ends were 2 bases for V and 7 bases for J; bases not matched to a gene: 8. The J gene is TRBJ1-2, the V gene TRBV20-1; 9 bases match TRBD1. Sequencing was performed on PBMCs from blood, taken about 24 months after vaccination. The receptor was derived from a man aged 45-69 years who received an inactivated influenza vaccine. CDR3 residues: CSARPGTGMIGYTF. The CDR3 DNA sequence: TGCAGTGCTAGACCCGGGACAGGGATGATTGGCTACACCTTC.